Presented here are 22 T cell receptor beta chains from one specimen sequenced in a study of blood T cell repertoires in COVID-19. Data came from immunoSEQ multiplex PCR; TCRdb stores just in-frame clones and leaves some out. This sample has roughly 230,000 clones, with 80% to 85% found just once. The sequencing sample was made of peripheral blood. The receptors were sampled from a man aged 35 to 55 with acute or convalescent COVID-19.

As concerns this clone: One end of the junction fails to match germline, which may point to a read error. The chain is built from TRBV4-2 and TRBJ1-1; D gene ambiguous. The CDR3 loop spans 11 amino acids. Germline lookup yields CDR1 LGHNA and CDR2 YNFKEQ. The CDR3 nucleotides read TGTGCCAGCAGCCTAAGAGGGTACCCTCTCTTT. It translates to CASSLRGYPLF.

The rearrangement links TRBV29-1 to TRBJ2-7; 9 bases line up with TRBD1. CDR1 and CDR2 from the germline V gene are SQVTM and ANQGSEA. The trim removed 4 bases at V and 6 bases at J, leaving 10 bases unmatched. The CDR3 is made up of 14 amino acids. Here the CDR3 reads CSVVGTGWGSEQYF. CDR3 in DNA: TGCAGCGTTGTGGGGACAGGGTGGGGGAGCGAGCAGTACTTC.

This sequence joins TRBV29-1 and TRBJ1-1; D uncertain. V dropped 6 bases and J dropped 1 base, with 12 bases sitting between them. CDR1 and CDR2 from the germline V gene are SQVTM and ANQGSEA. There are 13 residues in the CDR3. The CDR3 sequence is CSVKAQANTEAFF. CDR3 nucleotide sequence: TGCAGCGTAAAAGCCCAGGCGAACACTGAAGCTTTCTTT.

The rearrangement links TRBV27 to TRBJ1-5; maybe TRBD1 (6 bases). Trimming removed 0 bases from V and 4 bases from J, with 16 bases in between. Germline V CDR1 and CDR2: MNHEY, SMNVEV (reference sequence). The CDR3 contains 17 residues. CDR3 bases: TGTGCCAGCAGTTTATCCACAGGGATAGGGGCGAATCAGCCCCAGCATTTT. Its protein is CASSLSTGIGANQPQHF.

This chain uses TRBV9 with TRBJ1-4; 8 bases are shared with TRBD1. V dropped 3 bases and J dropped 7; count of bases not matched to a gene: 5. CDR3 length: 14 amino acids. CDR1 is SGDLS, CDR2 YYNGEE, per germline. The CDR3 DNA follows: TGTGCCAGCAGCGGGGGACAGGCCGGTGAAAAACTGTTTTTT. Residues: CASSGGQAGEKLFF.

This chain connects TRBV6-1 to TRBJ1-2; D is perhaps TRBD1 (5 bases). The CDR3 has 15 residues. The V gene's germline CDR1 is MNHNS and CDR2 SASEGT. Deletions cut 1 base from V and 4 bases from J, with 13 bases between. CDR3 in amino acids: CASSEEHRTSYGYTF. CDR3 coding DNA: TGTGCCAGCAGTGAAGAGCACAGGACGAGCTATGGCTACACCTTC.

This rearrangement joins TRBV9 to TRBJ1-6; tentative D call: TRBD1 (6 bases). With 2 bases removed from V and 5 bases from J, the gap between germline ends came to 11 bases. Germline V gene data show CDR1 as SGDLS and CDR2 as YYNGEE. The CDR3 consists of 15 residues. The CDR3 loop reads CASSVSGTHNSPLHF. The CDR3 nucleotides are TGTGCCAGCAGCGTCTCGGGGACACATAATTCACCCCTCCACTTT.

The chain carries TRBV6-1 and TRBJ1-4; possibly TRBD1 for D (5 bases). V was pared by 2 bases and J by 8 bases, with 12 bases between. Germline lookup yields CDR1 MNHNS and CDR2 SASEGT. The CDR3 runs to 14 residues. The CDR3 spells CASSERQGGEKLFF. CDR3 coding DNA: TGTGCCAGCAGTGAAAGGCAGGGAGGAGAAAAACTGTTTTTT.

The V call is TRBV7-9, the J call TRBJ1-5, with 7 bases that match TRBD1. This CDR3 contains 13 residues. With V trimmed by 5 bases and J by 6 bases, 4 bases remained unmatched. Per germline, CDR1 SEHNR and CDR2 FQNEAQ (reference sequence). In nucleotides, the CDR3 is TGTGCCAGCAGCCTCCAGGGGGGTCAGCCCCAGCATTTT. Its translation is CASSLQGGQPQHF.

The chain joins TRBV2 to TRBJ2-1; unclear D gene. The CDR3 loop spans 13 amino acids. V gave up 1 base and J gave up 10 bases, with 11 bases separating them. Germline assignment: CDR1 SNHLY and CDR2 FYNNEI. CDR3 DNA sequence: TGTGCCAGCAGTGAAGATGGCAGGTCAGAGCAGTTCTTC. Its translation: CASSEDGRSEQFF.

The chain carries TRBV18 and TRBJ1-5; a weak D match, TRBD1 (5 bases). V lost 5 bases and J lost 4, with 12 bases in between. Germline V gene sequence: CDR1 KGHSH, CDR2 LQKENI. The CDR3 runs 14 residues. The CDR3 sequence: CASSAQGWNQPQHF. CDR3 in DNA: TGTGCCAGCTCAGCCCAGGGATGGAATCAGCCCCAGCATTTT.

The chain employs TRBV6-4 and TRBJ2-2; 10 bases agree with TRBD2. The V gene's germline CDR1 is MRHNA and CDR2 SNTAGT. The V gene end was trimmed by 5 bases and the J gene end by 7 bases; junction bases not matched to a gene: 7. The CDR3 has 15 residues. The CDR3 DNA reads as TGTGCCAGCAGTCGTCTAGCGGGAGCCCACGGGGAGCTGTTTTTT. It is translated as CASSRLAGAHGELFF.

V usage is TRBV27 and J usage is TRBJ2-1, with no clear D. V was clipped by 4 bases and J by 0 bases, with 7 bases between them. Per the germline V gene, CDR1 is MNHEY and CDR2 is SMNVEV (reference sequence). This CDR3 comprises 14 residues. The CDR3 coding sequence is TGTGCCAGCAGTTCTGGCGGCTCCTACAATGAGCAGTTCTTC. It yields the protein CASSSGGSYNEQFF.

V usage is TRBV4-2 and J usage is TRBJ2-7, with 8 bases that match TRBD1. Germline V gives CDR1 LGHNA, CDR2 YNFKEQ. The J segment lost 1 base and the V segment lost 1 base, leaving 6 bases of the junction unmatched. CDR3 length equals 16 residues. CDR3 DNA sequence: TGTGCCAGCAGCCAAGCGACGGGACAGGCATCCTACGAGCAGTACTTC. Protein: CASSQATGQASYEQYF.

As for this clone: Its ends do not fully match the called genes, so a read error is possible. The chain couples TRBV18 to TRBJ2-1, with 9 nucleotides matching TRBD2. CDR1 is KGHSH and CDR2 is LQKENI in the germline V gene. There are 16 residues in the CDR3. As DNA, the CDR3 is TGTGCCAGCTCACCACCGGGGATAGCGGGGGACAACGAGCAGTTCTTC. As protein: CASSPPGIAGDNEQFF.

Concerning this clone: The sample has other DNA sequences that encode this CDR3 too. The chain joins TRBV6-2 or TRBV6-3 to TRBJ2-5; D is undetermined. The CDR3 is 15 residues long. Per germline, CDR1 MNHEY and CDR2 SVGEGT. Trimming stripped 2 bases from V and 0 bases from J, with 10 bases between. DNA for the CDR3: TGTGCCAGCAGTTACCCTCGGCAGGACCAAGAGACCCAGTACTTC. This encodes CASSYPRQDQETQYF.

The V gene is TRBV7-9, the J gene TRBJ2-3; D gene unclear. V dropped 5 bases and J dropped 6 bases, with 9 bases sitting between them. Germline V gives CDR1 SEHNR, CDR2 FQNEAQ (reference sequence). The CDR3 extends over 12 amino acids. The CDR3 loop reads CASSPRADTQYF. CDR3 DNA sequence: TGTGCCAGCAGCCCCCGAGCCGATACGCAGTATTTT.

Here the CDR3 reads CASSFYLYNEQFF. The CDR3 nucleotides read TGTGCCAGCAGCTTTTACTTGTACAATGAGCAGTTCTTC. The genes are TRBV11-2 and TRBJ2-1; no clear D gene. Germline values: CDR1 SGHAT, CDR2 FQNNGV. Trimming pared 3 bases from V and 4 bases from J, leaving 7 bases between. The CDR3 spans 13 residues.

The V and J genes are TRBV6-6 and TRBJ1-6, with 9 bases lining up with TRBD1. This CDR3 spans 15 amino acids. After removal of 4 bases from V and 6 bases from J, the junction contained 4 bases not matched to a gene. Germline V gene sequence: CDR1 MNHNY, CDR2 SVGAGI (reference sequence). The CDR3 is CASSSPDRGNSPLHF. The CDR3 DNA follows: TGTGCCAGCAGTTCCCCGGACAGGGGTAATTCACCCCTCCACTTT.

This chain uses TRBV29-1 with TRBJ2-2; 11 nucleotides align to TRBD2. CDR3 length: 14 residues. In germline, CDR1 is SQVTM, CDR2 ANQGSEA. V lost 8 bases to trimming and J lost 6 bases; unmatched junction nucleotides: 8. The CDR3 protein is CSSQTSGAPGELFF. The DNA of the CDR3 is TGCAGCTCCCAGACTAGCGGGGCTCCCGGGGAGCTGTTTTTT.

V and J are TRBV10-3 and TRBJ2-7; 10 bases map to TRBD1. The CDR3 is 15 residues long. Germline V gene data show CDR1 as ENHRY and CDR2 as SYGVKD. V was pared by 1 base and J by 7 bases, with 7 bases of the junction left unmatched. Here the CDR3 DNA reads TGTGCCATCAGTGAGTGGGACAGGGGCTCTCGGGAGCAGTACTTC. Its translation: CAISEWDRGSREQYF.

V gene TRBV5-4 combines with J gene TRBJ2-7, with D possibly TRBD1 on 6 matching bases. The V end was cut by 2 bases, the J end by 7 bases, with 22 bases between. Germline V CDR1 and CDR2: SGHNT, YYREEE (reference sequence). This CDR3 is 16 amino acids long. Written as DNA, the CDR3 is TGTGCCAGCAGCTTAGTTCGCCTCGGACAGCTAGGGGAGCAGTACTTC. Protein: CASSLVRLGQLGEQYF.